The source of this T cell receptor beta chain is a study of blood T cell repertoires in COVID-19. On the study more broadly: Samples came from the United States, Italy and Spain, spanning acute and convalescent COVID-19. Nucleic acid was either cDNA or gDNA, and it came from T cells, B-cell-depleted T cells, or PBMCs.

Germline CDR1 reads SGHRS; CDR2 reads YFSETQ. V lost 0 bases and J lost 0, with 15 bases in between. This CDR3 is 18 amino acids long. Original processing methods: Amplified reference gene primers provided the basis for estimating nucleated cell counts. Data came from immunoSEQ multiplex PCR; TCRdb stores just in-frame clones and leaves some out. V and J calls plus clone size are reproduced from that table; the DNA served to infer D and trimming. The table has some 150,000 clones, approximately 85% seen once. The TCR sequence derives from a man aged 60 to 75 who had recovered from COVID-19. The rearrangement joins TRBV5-1 to TRBJ2-2; D ambiguous. The sequenced sample consisted of peripheral blood. In DNA, the CDR3 is TGCGCCAGCAGCTTGGATGAACAGCAGTTCGCGAACACCGGGGAGCTGTTTTTT. Protein: CASSLDEQQFANTGELFF.